The clone carrying this T cell receptor beta chain was detected a few times. The data originate from a study of blood T cell repertoires in COVID-19. Methods used by the authors: Scientists estimated how many nucleated cells there were by amplifying reference gene primers. Clones were read by immunoSEQ multiplex PCR, and TCRdb kept only the in-frame ones, dropping some. Clone size and V and J calls were adopted from that table, with D and trimming inferred from the DNA. Counted here are some 56,000 clones, over 75% occurring once; the ten biggest clones make up roughly 11%. This CDR3 comprises 14 residues. The germline V gene has CDR1 SNHLY and CDR2 FYNNEI. V lost 1 base to trimming and J lost 3 bases, with 7 bases between them.

The receptor's source is a man at least 80 years old with COVID-19, enrolled during active disease. This sequence joins TRBV2 and TRBJ2-1, with D perhaps matching TRBD1 (5 bases). The material sequenced was peripheral blood. The CDR3 DNA reads as TGTGCCAGCAGTGAAGGGACAAGCTACAATGAGCAGTTCTTC. Protein: CASSEGTSYNEQFF.